The T cell receptor (beta chain) described here comes from a study of identical twins. Points from the study as a whole: Analyses based on zero insertions could be partly confounded by invariant MAIT and iNKT cells. Out-of-frame alpha sequences shared by twins were enriched for low generation probability.

CDR3 length: 15 residues. Looked up from germline, CDR1 is DFQATT and CDR2 is SNEGSKA (reference sequence). Trimming at V came to 1 base and at J to 4 bases, leaving 6 bases not matched to a gene. Among all donors, each was a healthy Caucasian. In this sample, this clonotype turned up a few times. Its antigen is currently unknown. In TCRdb, the 5' RACE reads were re-called with MiXCR into one record per CDR3 protein. This table holds roughly 700,000 distinct CDR3 sequences, approximately 9% found once. These data are also associated with another study on yellow fever vaccine responses in identical twins.

The chain joins TRBV20-1 to TRBJ2-3; 9 bases fit TRBD1. The TCR comes from a woman aged 18 to 35 in good health. The sample consisted of PBMCs. The CDR3 DNA sequence: TGCAGTGCTAGAGTAGGACAGGGGAAAGCAGATACGCAGTATTTT. This codes for CSARVGQGKADTQYF.